The 8 T cell receptor beta chains in this list originate from one sample, sequenced in a study of T cell changes during pregnancy in multiple sclerosis. Measured with immunoSEQ multiplex PCR; TCRdb has only the in-frame clones, and not every one. The table records about 17,000 clones, just under 85% of them present only once. This specimen was CD8+ T cells from peripheral blood mononuclear cells, taken in the second trimester of pregnancy. The origin of the receptors is a female donor in good health, enrolled as a control in a pregnancy study.

The chain recombines TRBV6-1 with TRBJ1-3; the match to TRBD1 covers 7 bases. Trimming at V came to 4 bases and at J to 0 bases, leaving 6 bases not matched to a gene. Germline CDR1 MNHNS, CDR2 SASEGT. The CDR3 loop spans 16 amino acids. The CDR3 DNA reads as TGTGCCAGCAGTGGTCAGGGGGTCCACTCTGGAAACACCATATATTTT. It yields the protein CASSGQGVHSGNTIYF.

The J gene is TRBJ2-3, the V gene TRBV28; 8 bases map to TRBD2. Trimming took 7 bases from V and 5 from J; bases not matched to a gene: 2. Germline lookup yields CDR1 MDHEN and CDR2 SYDVKM. CDR3 length: 12 residues. The CDR3 spells CASTGGVDTQYF. The CDR3 DNA reads TGTGCCAGCACCGGGGGGGTAGATACGCAGTATTTT.

This clone was observed a handful of times. V usage is TRBV30 and J usage is TRBJ1-1; no clear D. The germline CDR1 and CDR2 sequences are GTSNPN and SVGIG (reference sequence). There are 12 residues in the CDR3. V was cut by 0 bases and J by 8 bases, with 10 bases left in between. This chain's CDR3 is CAWSVLPEEAFF. DNA of the CDR3: TGTGCCTGGAGTGTACTTCCGGAGGAAGCTTTCTTT.

This clone was found once. The chain carries TRBV9 and TRBJ2-3, with 9 bases that match TRBD2. The ends lost 0 bases at V and 2 bases at J; junction bases unmatched: 1. The CDR3 has 15 residues. Germline CDR1 and CDR2: SGDLS and YYNGEE. This CDR3 is CASSVGGGDTDTQYF. The CDR3, as DNA: TGTGCCAGCAGCGTAGGCGGGGGGGACACAGATACGCAGTATTTT.

This sequence joins TRBV29-1 and TRBJ2-5; D uncertain. CDR1 SQVTM and CDR2 ANQGSEA come from the germline V gene. Trimming left V 4 bases short and J 5 bases short, with 8 bases between. This CDR3 contains 11 residues. The CDR3 region has the DNA TGCAGCGTTGTCCAGTGGGAGACCCAGTACTTC. Protein product: CSVVQWETQYF.

The V call is TRBV27, the J call TRBJ2-5; TRBD2 aligns across 7 bases. The CDR3 runs 14 residues. V trimming: 0 bases; J trimming: 5 bases; junction bases outside the gene matches: 3. The germline V gene encodes CDR1 MNHEY and CDR2 SMNVEV (reference sequence). The CDR3 DNA reads as TGTGCCAGCAGTTTATCTTGGGGGGGGGAGACCCAGTACTTC. This translates into CASSLSWGGETQYF.

The V gene is TRBV7-9, the J gene TRBJ1-1, with 9 bases lining up with TRBD1. The CDR3 covers 15 residues. The trim removed 1 base at V and 5 bases at J, leaving 5 bases unmatched. The germline gives CDR1 SEHNR, CDR2 FQNEAQ (reference sequence). DNA for the CDR3: TGTGCCAGCAGCTTAGGGGACAGGGTGGAAACTGAAGCTTTCTTT. It is translated as CASSLGDRVETEAFF.

The chain joins TRBV9 to TRBJ2-7; D unclear. The CDR3 runs to 13 residues. Germline V gene lookup returns CDR1 SGDLS and CDR2 YYNGEE. Trimming removed 0 bases at V and 0 bases at J, with 4 bases between. CDR3 loop: CASSVASSYEQYF. CDR3 in DNA: TGTGCCAGCAGCGTAGCGAGCTCCTACGAGCAGTACTTC.